These T cell receptor beta chains were read from a single sample in a study of cytomegalovirus exposure and HLA in healthy donors. The method was immunoSEQ multiplex PCR; TCRdb's version includes in-frame clones alone and lacks a portion of them. The top ten clones hold around 2% of a sample with approximately 180,000 clones, about four fifths of them seen once. The sample taken for sequencing was PBMCs. The receptors derive from a man aged 18 to 30 in good health and CMV-seronegative. CDR3s include the opening cysteine and the closing phenylalanine or tryptophan. The order of the fields is D gene, J gene, V gene, clone size, CDR3 protein, CDR3 DNA. The D gene is left open where the match is weak. Expanded clones get a size class; other rows say once, few or many, or leave the size out.

>TRBD1|TRBJ2-1|TRBV5-1|.
CASSLHDRGVNEQFF
TGCGCCAGCAGCCTTCATGACAGGGGGGTAAATGAGCAGTTCTTC
>TRBD1|TRBJ2-7|TRBV6-1|.
CASSAGTGGFHEQYF
TGTGCCAGCAGTGCCGGGACAGGGGGTTTCCACGAGCAGTACTTC
>TRBD2|TRBJ2-5|TRBV6-5|.
CASRAGGLETQYF
TGTGCCAGTAGAGCGGGGGGGCTTGAGACCCAGTACTTC
>.|TRBJ2-7|TRBV7-2|.
CASSPAGGLIYEQYF
TGTGCCAGCAGCCCTGCCGGGGGGCTTATCTACGAGCAGTACTTC
>TRBD1|TRBJ2-3|TRBV28|.
CASSLGDRGYTQYF
TGTGCCAGCAGTTTGGGGGACAGGGGATATACGCAGTATTTT
>TRBD1|TRBJ2-7|TRBV7-9|.
CASSLVSLRQGTYEQYF
TGTGCCAGCAGCTTAGTATCGCTTAGACAGGGAACCTACGAGCAGTACTTC
>TRBD2|TRBJ2-1|TRBV9|.
CASSVIESGGSYNEQFF
TGTGCCAGCAGCGTAATTGAAAGCGGGGGATCCTACAATGAGCAGTTCTTC
>TRBD2|TRBJ2-3|TRBV5-4|.
CASSLVLAGPTDTQYF
TGTGCCAGCAGCTTGGTCCTAGCGGGACCCACAGATACGCAGTATTTT
>TRBD2|TRBJ2-3|TRBV5-4|few
CASTFKGTRVDTQYF
TGTGCCAGCACCTTTAAGGGGACTAGGGTGGATACGCAGTATTTT
>.|TRBJ2-7|TRBV10-3|.
CAIRKQGIGNEQYF
TGTGCCATCAGGAAGCAGGGAATTGGTAACGAGCAGTACTTC
>.|TRBJ2-5|TRBV5-4|.
CASSLEVARGLAVETQYF
TGTGCCAGCAGCTTGGAGGTAGCCAGGGGCCTCGCTGTAGAGACCCAGTACTTC
>.|TRBJ2-7|TRBV7-9|.
CSITQSSYEQYF
TGTTCCATAACACAAAGCTCCTACGAGCAGTACTTC
>TRBD1|TRBJ2-7|TRBV7-6|.
CASSFRAGTGYEQYF
TGTGCCAGCAGCTTTAGGGCCGGGACAGGTTACGAGCAGTACTTC
>.|TRBJ1-2|TRBV6-5|.
CASSYGGNYGYTF
TGTGCCAGCAGTTACGGGGGGAACTATGGCTACACCTTC
>.|TRBJ1-4|TRBV13|.
CASRQRGSNEKLFF
TGTGCCAGCAGGCAACGGGGGAGTAATGAAAAACTGTTTTTT
>.|TRBJ1-2|TRBV5-1|.
CASSPRGEVRGYTF
TGCGCCAGCAGCCCCCGGGGGGAAGTTCGAGGCTACACCTTC
>TRBD2|TRBJ2-5|TRBV5-6|.
CASSRSRGVDQETQYF
TGTGCCAGCAGCCGGTCGCGGGGGGTCGACCAAGAGACCCAGTACTTC
>.|TRBJ2-7|TRBV7-3|.
CASSEGGREQYF
TGTGCCAGCAGCGAAGGGGGTCGCGAGCAGTACTTC
>.|TRBJ2-7|TRBV4-3|.
CASSQDYQNSYEQYF
TGCGCCAGCAGCCAAGATTACCAGAATTCCTACGAGCAGTACTTC
>.|TRBJ2-7|TRBV5-6|.
CASSVLGAGSYEQYF
TGTGCCAGCAGCGTGTTGGGGGCAGGTTCCTACGAGCAGTACTTC
>TRBD2|TRBJ2-2|TRBV7-6|once
CASSSLAGDGNTGELFF
TGTGCCAGCAGCTCCTTAGCGGGGGACGGGAACACCGGGGAGCTGTTTTTT
>TRBD2|TRBJ2-3|TRBV7-9|.
CASSPPGTSGDAQYF
TGTGCCAGCAGCCCTCCCGGGACTAGCGGGGACGCGCAGTATTTT
>.|TRBJ1-1|TRBV6-1|.
CASSPQGSNTEAFF
TGTGCCAGCAGTCCACAGGGTTCAAACACTGAAGCTTTCTTT
>.|TRBJ2-1|TRBV6-5|.
CASSSGESYNEQFF
TGTGCCAGCAGTTCAGGGGAATCCTACAATGAGCAGTTCTTC
>.|TRBJ1-2|TRBV4-1|.
CASSHDRGTNYGYTF
TGCGCCAGCAGCCACGATAGGGGAACGAACTATGGCTACACCTTC
>TRBD1|TRBJ2-7|TRBV4-3|.
CASSQGFRDRTNLLHEQYF
TGCGCCAGCAGCCAGGGGTTCAGGGACAGAACAAATCTTCTTCACGAGCAGTACTTC
>.|TRBJ2-5|TRBV7-9|.
CASSPDSFQETQYF
TGTGCCAGCAGCCCGGACAGTTTTCAAGAGACCCAGTACTTC
>.|TRBJ2-7|TRBV13|.
CASSHRGRAAYEQYF
TGTGCCAGCAGTCACAGGGGGAGGGCCGCCTACGAGCAGTACTTC
>.|TRBJ1-1|TRBV7-2|.
CASSLLTGMNTEAFF
TGTGCCAGCAGCCTCCTCACAGGGATGAACACTGAAGCTTTCTTT
>.|TRBJ1-1|TRBV19|once
CASLIGVRGPAGKTEAFF
TGTGCCAGTCTAATTGGCGTGCGGGGGCCCGCAGGGAAAACTGAAGCTTTCTTT
>TRBD2|TRBJ2-1|TRBV4-1|once
CASSQVVTGGAGEQFF
TGCGCCAGCAGCCAAGTGGTTACCGGGGGGGCGGGTGAGCAGTTCTTC
>.|TRBJ1-3|TRBV6-4|once
CASSPDNGNTIYF
TGTGCCAGCAGCCCAGATAATGGAAACACCATATATTTT
>.|TRBJ1-2|TRBV7-2|.
CASSPRGADDYGYTF
TGTGCCAGCAGCCCACGGGGGGCGGATGACTATGGCTACACCTTC
>TRBD2|TRBJ2-7|TRBV19|.
CASSITMFTGGQNEQYF
TGTGCCAGTAGTATCACGATGTTCACGGGAGGGCAGAACGAGCAGTACTTC
>TRBD2|TRBJ2-2|TRBV2|.
CASSPNPGGNTGELFF
TGTGCCAGCAGCCCCAACCCGGGAGGGAACACCGGGGAGCTGTTTTTT
>TRBD1|TRBJ1-5|TRBV2|.
CASRLTGGYSNQPQHF
TGTGCCAGCAGACTGACAGGGGGATATAGCAATCAGCCCCAGCATTTT
>.|TRBJ1-3|TRBV16|.
CASSHLISGNTIYF
TGTGCCAGCAGCCATCTTATCTCTGGAAACACCATATATTTT
>.|TRBJ2-6|TRBV19|.
CASRQQGTGGANVLTF
TGTGCCAGTAGGCAACAGGGGACTGGTGGGGCCAACGTCCTGACTTTC
>.|TRBJ1-4|TRBV4-2|.
CASSQGAQEKLFF
TGTGCCAGCAGCCAAGGGGCTCAGGAAAAACTGTTTTTT
>.|TRBJ1-5|TRBV27|.
CASSWGGGNQPQHF
TGTGCCAGCAGTTGGGGGGGCGGTAATCAGCCCCAGCATTTT
>.|TRBJ1-1|TRBV27|few
CASSLSGGEAFF
TGTGCCAGCAGTTTATCAGGCGGTGAAGCTTTCTTT
>TRBD1|TRBJ2-7|TRBV9|.
CASSVGTGGVYEQYF
TGTGCCAGCAGCGTAGGGACAGGGGGCGTCTACGAGCAGTACTTC
>.|TRBJ1-1|TRBV20-1|.
CSATPGSGAFF
TGCAGTGCTACCCCGGGTTCCGGCGCTTTCTTT
>.|TRBJ2-7|TRBV9|.
CASSVEGGAGYEQYF
TGTGCCAGCAGCGTAGAAGGGGGGGCGGGCTACGAGCAGTACTTC
>TRBD2|TRBJ2-1|TRBV11-2|.
CASSLYAGRGNEQFF
TGTGCCAGCAGCTTATATGCAGGGCGGGGGAATGAGCAGTTCTTC
>TRBD1|TRBJ1-2|TRBV18|.
CASSSLAGGNPNYGYTF
TGTGCCAGCTCATCACTAGCAGGGGGCAACCCTAACTATGGCTACACCTTC
>TRBD2|TRBJ2-7|TRBV29-1|.
CSVTSPGASGRGNYEQYF
TGCAGCGTTACCAGCCCGGGGGCTAGCGGGAGAGGGAACTACGAGCAGTACTTC
>TRBD2|TRBJ2-1|TRBV7-9|few
CASSFMRGAVHEQFF
TGTGCCAGCAGCTTTATGCGGGGGGCGGTCCATGAGCAGTTCTTC
>.|TRBJ1-5|TRBV19|few
CASLPMGAGNQPQHF
TGTGCCAGTCTCCCTATGGGGGCTGGCAATCAGCCCCAGCATTTT
>.|TRBJ2-2|TRBV7-6|.
CASSSLPGDSGELFF
TGTGCCAGCAGCTCACTTCCGGGGGATTCCGGGGAGCTGTTTTTT
>TRBD1|TRBJ1-2|TRBV28|.
CASRYRGTYGYTF
TGTGCCAGCAGATACAGGGGAACCTATGGCTACACCTTC
>.|TRBJ1-3|TRBV18|.
CAIGAGSNSGNTIYF
TGTGCCATCGGAGCGGGGTCAAACTCTGGAAACACCATATATTTT